The 24 T cell receptor beta chains below all came from one sample that was sequenced in a study of shared clonotypes between healthy human individuals. This table comes from immunoSEQ multiplex PCR, and its TCRdb copy is limited to in-frame clones, with some not included. In the table there are roughly 2.5 million clones, roughly 92% of which are singletons. What was sequenced was naive CD4+ T cells sorted from blood. This sample's subset: CD45RA+ positively selected. The source of these receptors is a man aged 18 to 30 in good health.

This chain connects TRBV11-2 to TRBJ1-2; D uncertain. V lost 5 bases, J lost 6 bases, and 10 bases lay in between. The length of the CDR3 is 12 residues. Per the germline V gene, CDR1 is SGHAT and CDR2 is FQNNGV. The CDR3 nucleotides read TGTGCCAGCAGCCCGAGCAAGAATGGCTACACCTTC. Protein product: CASSPSKNGYTF.

The chain has TRBV5-6 and TRBJ1-2, with TRBD1 matching 8 bases. The CDR3 runs to 14 residues. The V gene's germline CDR1 is SGHDT and CDR2 YYEEEE. V lost 0 bases, J lost 5 bases, and 3 bases stayed unmatched. The CDR3 reads CASSLVQGAYGYTF. CDR3 nucleotides: TGTGCCAGCAGCTTGGTGCAGGGGGCTTATGGCTACACCTTC.

The rearrangement links TRBV28 to TRBJ1-1; the D is unclear. Germline V gives CDR1 MDHEN, CDR2 SYDVKM. The V and J ends lost 8 bases and 1 base respectively, with 5 bases between them. This CDR3 has 11 residues. As DNA, the CDR3 is TGTGCCAGCTGGACGAACACTGAAGCTTTCTTT. Its protein product is CASWTNTEAFF.

The chain combines TRBV28 with TRBJ1-1; unclear D gene. The CDR3 is made up of 14 amino acids. V shed 3 bases and J shed 2 bases, with 10 bases lying between them. Germline V gives CDR1 MDHEN, CDR2 SYDVKM. In nucleotides, the CDR3 is TGTGCCAGCAGTTTCTTTCCGCCTAACACTGAAGCTTTCTTT. This gives the protein CASSFFPPNTEAFF.

This CDR3 is CASSPGGKGADTQYF. CDR3 in DNA: TGTGCCAGCAGCCCCGGGGGGAAAGGTGCAGATACGCAGTATTTT. This sequence joins TRBV7-3 and TRBJ2-3; TRBD2 agrees at 7 bases. CDR1 and CDR2 (germline): SGHTA, FQGTGA. The CDR3 extends over 15 amino acids. Unmatched junction bases numbered 9, after V lost 5 bases and J lost 4 bases.

J is TRBJ2-7 and V is TRBV1; TRBD2 is the table's D call, not checked against the DNA. TRBV1 is tagged as a pseudogene. The CDR3 loop spans 15 amino acids. The CDR3 reads CTSSQDQLVSYEQYF. In DNA form, the CDR3 reads TGCACCAGCAGCCAAGACCAACTAGTTAGCTACGAGCAGTACTTC.

The chain recombines TRBV5-6 with TRBJ2-7; 7 nucleotides agree with TRBD1. V was clipped by 6 bases and J by 6 bases; unmatched bases: 3. The germline V gene encodes CDR1 SGHDT and CDR2 YYEEEE. The CDR3 loop spans 11 amino acids. The CDR3 region has the DNA TGTGCCAGCATCGGACAGGCCGAGCAGTACTTC. This codes for CASIGQAEQYF. The full variable domain, its missing parts supplied by reference TRBV5-6 and TRBJ2-7, is DAGVTQSPTHLIKTRGQQVTLRCSPKSGHDTVSWYQQALGQGPQFIFQYYEEEERQRGNFPDRFSGHQFPNYSSELNVNALLLGDSALYLCASIGQAEQYFGPGTRLTVT.

The rearrangement uses TRBV2 and TRBJ1-2; D is undetermined. The CDR3 spans 12 residues. V lost 7 bases and J 1 base, leaving 7 bases between the germline ends. The germline CDR1 and CDR2 sequences are SNHLY and FYNNEI. The CDR3 bases are TGTGCCAGCAAGCCGTTTAACTATGGCTACACCTTC. Encoded protein: CASKPFNYGYTF. Complete variable domain (other parts from reference TRBV2 and TRBJ1-2): EPEVTQTPSHQVTQMGQEVILRCVPISNHLYFYWYRQILGQKVEFLVSFYNNEISEKSEIFDDQFSVERPDGSNFTLKIRSTKLEDSAMYFCASKPFNYGYTFGSGTRLTVV.

The rearrangement joins TRBV18 to TRBJ2-1; TRBD2 matches 10 bases. Trimming removed 3 bases from V and 8 bases from J; junction bases left unmatched: 7. Germline lookup yields CDR1 KGHSH and CDR2 LQKENI. The CDR3 totals 15 residues. The CDR3 here is CASSPPSGSGDEQFF. In DNA, the CDR3 is TGTGCCAGCTCACCTCCTAGCGGGAGCGGCGATGAGCAGTTCTTC.

This clone has only one observation. The genes are TRBV5-1 and TRBJ2-5; TRBD1 matches at 8 bases. The CDR3 contains 13 residues. Looked up from germline, CDR1 is SGHRS and CDR2 is YFSETQ. With V trimmed by 2 bases and J by 4 bases, 1 base remained unmatched. As DNA, the CDR3 is TGCGCCAGCAGCTTCGACAGGGGAGAGACCCAGTACTTC. Translating it yields CASSFDRGETQYF.

The gene calls are TRBV6-1 and TRBJ2-7, with D perhaps matching TRBD2 (6 bases). The CDR3 extends over 13 amino acids. V lost 4 bases, J lost 2 bases, and 9 bases lay in between. Germline-derived CDR1 and CDR2 are MNHNS and SASEGT. The CDR3 loop reads CASSVGGAYEQYF. CDR3 in DNA: TGTGCCAGCAGTGTGGGGGGAGCCTACGAGCAGTACTTC.

The rearrangement links TRBV7-9 to TRBJ2-3, with 7 bases identical to TRBD1. The V segment lost 0 bases and the J segment 4 bases; nucleotides outside the gene matches: 10. CDR1 is SEHNR, CDR2 FQNEAQ, per germline (reference sequence). The CDR3 extends over 17 amino acids. CDR3 DNA sequence: TGTGCCAGCAGCTTAGCGACCGGGACAGCCTTTTCAGATACGCAGTATTTT. Translating gives CASSLATGTAFSDTQYF.

This clone was seen just once. This chain uses TRBV11-2 with TRBJ1-1, with D unclear. The CDR3 loop spans 15 amino acids. Trimming stripped 4 bases from V and 0 bases from J, with 12 bases between. In germline, CDR1 is SGHAT, CDR2 FQNNGV. The DNA of the CDR3 is TGTGCCAGCAGCTCTCCACTGGTAGTGAACACTGAAGCTTTCTTT. Its translation is CASSSPLVVNTEAFF.

In regard to this clone: Other DNA sequences in the same sample also yield this CDR3. The chain joins TRBV20-1 to TRBJ2-7; D call uncertain. Trimming removed 6 bases at V and 4 bases at J, with 10 bases between. Per germline, CDR1 DFQATT and CDR2 SNEGSKA (reference sequence). The length of the CDR3 is 11 residues. In DNA, the CDR3 is TGCAGTGCCAGCCAAGGGTACGAGCAGTACTTC. This sequence encodes CSASQGYEQYF.

The chain couples TRBV21-1 to TRBJ1-1; the D call in the table, TRBD1, was not verified against the DNA. TRBV21-1 is designated a pseudogene. CDR3 size: 18 residues. As DNA, the CDR3 is TGTGCCAGCAGCAAAGAAAAAGGGACAGACTTCATGAACACTGAAGCTTTCTTT. It codes for CASSKEKGTDFMNTEAFF.

The sample holds one count of this clone. The J gene is TRBJ1-5, the V gene TRBV2, with D possibly being TRBD1 (5 bases). Germline CDR1 and CDR2: SNHLY and FYNNEI. The V end was cut by 4 bases, the J end by 4 bases, with 17 bases between. There are 16 residues in the CDR3. CDR3 nucleotides: TGTGCCAGCAGTGGGGGAGGGCAGGGTCGTAATCAGCCCCAGCATTTT. Translating it yields CASSGGGQGRNQPQHF.

This sequence joins TRBV6-1 and TRBJ2-7; TRBD1 matches at 8 bases. Germline values: CDR1 MNHNS, CDR2 SASEGT. The length of the CDR3 is 16 residues. J gave up 3 bases and V 2 bases, and 9 bases lay outside the gene matches. The CDR3 bases are TGTGCCAGCAGTGAAAAGGGACAGGACTCTAACTACGAGCAGTACTTC. As protein: CASSEKGQDSNYEQYF.

V gene TRBV5-4 combines with J gene TRBJ2-7, with 7 bases that match TRBD1. J gave up 3 bases and V 6 bases, and 9 bases lay outside the gene matches. CDR3 length: 14 amino acids. Germline V gene sequence: CDR1 SGHNT, CDR2 YYREEE (reference sequence). CDR3 DNA: TGTGCCAGCACCAAGACCGGGACAGACTACGAGCAGTACTTC. The encoded protein is CASTKTGTDYEQYF.

The rearrangement links TRBV5-5 to TRBJ2-7, with TRBD1 matching 10 bases. Germline V CDR1 and CDR2: SGHKS, YYEKEE (reference sequence). V lost 4 bases, J lost 6 bases, and 7 bases stayed unmatched. The CDR3 is made up of 14 amino acids. CDR3 region: CASSAGQGTGEQYF. CDR3 DNA: TGTGCCAGCAGCGCGGGACAGGGGACGGGCGAGCAGTACTTC.

This chain joins TRBV6-6 and TRBJ1-2, with 8 bases fitting TRBD1. Losses at the gene ends were 6 bases for V and 0 bases for J; bases not matched to a gene: 6. CDR1 MNHNY and CDR2 SVGAGI come from the germline V gene (reference sequence). This CDR3 contains 15 residues. CDR3 sequence (DNA): TGTGCCAGCAGCCCCCGACAGGGGACTAACTATGGCTACACCTTC. Translation: CASSPRQGTNYGYTF.

A word on this clone: Different DNA sequences within this sample yield the same CDR3. The chain has TRBV30 and TRBJ2-5; possibly TRBD2 for D (6 bases). The germline V gene has CDR1 GTSNPN and CDR2 SVGIG (reference sequence). This CDR3 spans 12 amino acids. Trimming pared 3 bases from V and 5 bases from J, leaving 10 bases between. This chain's CDR3 is CAWRGGGETQYF. CDR3 nucleotides: TGTGCCTGGAGGGGTGGAGGGGAGACCCAGTACTTC.

CDR3 residues: CASSLGGSQLAKNIQYF. The DNA of the CDR3 is TGCGCCAGCAGCTTGGGGGGCAGCCAATTAGCCAAAAACATTCAGTACTTC. The V call is TRBV5-1, the J call TRBJ2-4; tentative D call: TRBD1 (5 bases). The V gene lost 0 bases and the J gene lost 0 bases, with 13 bases spanning the gap. Germline CDR1 is SGHRS and CDR2 is YFSETQ. The CDR3 extends over 17 amino acids.

This rearrangement joins TRBV5-6 to TRBJ1-5; D gene unclear. V lost 0 bases and J lost 4, with 8 bases in between. The CDR3 has 14 residues. CDR1 and CDR2 from the germline V gene are SGHDT and YYEEEE. CDR3 in amino acids: CASSLGQLNQPQHF. Written as DNA, the CDR3 is TGTGCCAGCAGCTTGGGACAATTAAATCAGCCCCAGCATTTT.

The V call is TRBV28, the J call TRBJ2-7, with a weak D call TRBD1 (5 bases). The CDR3 covers 12 residues. CDR1 and CDR2 from the germline V gene are MDHEN and SYDVKM. The germline V and J ends were trimmed by 5 bases and 4 bases, with 9 bases remaining between them. CDR3 residues: CASSDDRYEQYF. In nucleotides, the CDR3 is TGTGCCAGCAGTGACGACAGATACGAGCAGTACTTC.